These 3 T cell receptor beta chains originate from one sample sequenced in a study of T cell clonotyping in hematopoietic cell transplantation. Only in-frame clones appear in the TCRdb table, and some are missing; sequencing was by immunoSEQ multiplex PCR. Of 69,000 or so clones listed, over 90% were seen once; the top ten hold 1.6%. Sequencing was performed on peripheral blood mononuclear cells. The origin of the receptors is a man aged 50-59 years in good health. Some clones in this sample may be carry-over from other donors' samples.

This chain links TRBV6-5 with TRBJ1-5; D is undetermined. The CDR3 extends over 15 amino acids. V was cut by 0 bases and J by 2 bases, with 8 bases left in between. From germline, CDR1 is MNHEY and CDR2 SVGAGI. The CDR3 coding sequence is TGTGCCAGCAGTTACTCGATAGGCGGCAATCAGCCCCAGCATTTT. It codes for CASSYSIGGNQPQHF.

The V call is TRBV25-1, the J call TRBJ1-4; no definite D call. CDR3 length: 13 residues. V was pared by 3 bases and J by 8 bases, with 10 bases between. Germline CDR1 and CDR2: MGHDK and SYGVNS. The CDR3 DNA reads TGTGCCAGCAGTGAGGGGATGGGAGAAAAACTGTTTTTT. Amino acid sequence: CASSEGMGEKLFF.

The genes are TRBV9 and TRBJ2-2; 7 bases line up with TRBD1. This CDR3 contains 15 residues. The ends lost 0 bases at V and 1 base at J; junction bases unmatched: 0. Germline-derived CDR1 and CDR2 are SGDLS and YYNGEE. The CDR3 reads CASSVGTGNTGELFF. CDR3 bases: TGTGCCAGCAGCGTAGGGACAGGGAACACCGGGGAGCTGTTTTTT.